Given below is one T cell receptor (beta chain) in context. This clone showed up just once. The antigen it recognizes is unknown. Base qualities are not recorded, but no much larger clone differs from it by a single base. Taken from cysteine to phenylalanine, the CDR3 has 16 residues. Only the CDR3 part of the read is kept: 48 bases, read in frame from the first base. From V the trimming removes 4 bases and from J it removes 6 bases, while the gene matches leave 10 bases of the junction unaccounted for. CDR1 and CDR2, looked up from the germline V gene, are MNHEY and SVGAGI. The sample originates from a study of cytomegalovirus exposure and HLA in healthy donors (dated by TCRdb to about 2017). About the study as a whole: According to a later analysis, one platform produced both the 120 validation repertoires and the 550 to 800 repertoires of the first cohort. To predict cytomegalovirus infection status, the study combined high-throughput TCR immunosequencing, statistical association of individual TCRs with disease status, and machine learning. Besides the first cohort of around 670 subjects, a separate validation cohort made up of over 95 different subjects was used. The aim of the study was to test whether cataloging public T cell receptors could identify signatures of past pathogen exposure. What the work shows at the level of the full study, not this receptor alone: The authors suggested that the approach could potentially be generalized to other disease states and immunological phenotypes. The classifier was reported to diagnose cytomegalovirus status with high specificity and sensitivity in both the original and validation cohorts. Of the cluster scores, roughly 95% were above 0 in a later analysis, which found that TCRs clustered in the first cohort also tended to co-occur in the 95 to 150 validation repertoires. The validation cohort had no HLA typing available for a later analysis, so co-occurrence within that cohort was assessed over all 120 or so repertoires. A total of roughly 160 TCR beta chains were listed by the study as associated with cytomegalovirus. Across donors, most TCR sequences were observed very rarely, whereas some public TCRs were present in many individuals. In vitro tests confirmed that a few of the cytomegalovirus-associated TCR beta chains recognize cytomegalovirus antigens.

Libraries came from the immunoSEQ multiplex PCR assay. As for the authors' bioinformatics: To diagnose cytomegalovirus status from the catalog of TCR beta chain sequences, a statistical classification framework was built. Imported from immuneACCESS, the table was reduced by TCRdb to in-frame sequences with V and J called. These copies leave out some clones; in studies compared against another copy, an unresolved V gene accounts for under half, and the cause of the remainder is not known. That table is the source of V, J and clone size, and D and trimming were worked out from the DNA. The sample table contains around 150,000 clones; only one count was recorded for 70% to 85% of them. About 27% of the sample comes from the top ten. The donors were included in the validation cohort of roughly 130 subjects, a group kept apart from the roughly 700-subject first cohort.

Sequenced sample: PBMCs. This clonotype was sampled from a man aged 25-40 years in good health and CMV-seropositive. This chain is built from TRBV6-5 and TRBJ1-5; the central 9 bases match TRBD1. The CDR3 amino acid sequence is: CASSLLPGQGGQPQHF. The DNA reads TGTGCCAGCAGTTTACTACCGGGACAGGGCGGTCAGCCCCAGCATTTT.